A selection of T cell receptor beta chains follows, all from one sample in a study of blood T cell repertoires in COVID-19. Method: immunoSEQ multiplex PCR; TCRdb's copy keeps in-frame clones and lacks some. The sample records 35,000 to 45,000 clones, roughly 80% being singletons. Sequencing used peripheral blood. These receptors were collected from a man between 60 and 70 years old with active COVID-19. Each CDR3 is given with its conserved first and last residue.

J gene | V gene | CDR3 protein
TRBJ1-5 | TRBV6-2/TRBV6-3 | CASSTLRGFYSNQPQHF
TRBJ2-7 | TRBV9 | CASSVSGGPYEQYF
TRBJ1-2 | TRBV10-3 | CAISPHEEDYGYTF
TRBJ2-2 | TRBV5-4 | CASSLLAGANTGELFF
TRBJ2-3 | TRBV10-3 | CAISEGEEAGDTQYF
TRBJ1-1 | TRBV27 | CASSLWGEGQTEAFF
TRBJ2-5 | TRBV6-5 | CASIRDGTQYF
TRBJ1-1 | TRBV29-1 | CSVTGQVNTEAFF
TRBJ1-6 | TRBV6-5 | CASLRDSTYNSPLHF
TRBJ2-5 | TRBV9 | CASSAGTTQETQYF
TRBJ2-3 | TRBV19 | CASSSDRASTDTQYF
TRBJ1-3 | TRBV6-6 | CASRRFSVLSGNTIYF
TRBJ1-1 | TRBV7-3 | CASSPRQVNTEAFF
TRBJ2-1 | TRBV5-4 | CASSFQSVAGGFDEQFF
TRBJ1-2 | TRBV5-1 | CASTNQGGYTF
TRBJ1-2 | TRBV25-1 | CASRSVDYGYTF
TRBJ2-5 | TRBV9 | CASSVGQGVGETQYF
TRBJ2-7 | TRBV27 | CASSLDRLREQYF
TRBJ1-2 | TRBV2 | CASRTYLGPRRENGYTF
TRBJ1-5 | TRBV10-2 | CASSPDISNQPQHF
TRBJ1-4 | TRBV5-1 | CASSPTGNFNEKLFF
TRBJ1-1 | TRBV11-3 | CASSSGDSGTEAFF
TRBJ1-3 | TRBV9 | CASSGQWSGNTIYF
TRBJ2-7 | TRBV5-6 | CASSPGGTEDEQYF
TRBJ1-1 | TRBV6-4 | CASRGVGTGAAEAFF